The sequence of this T cell receptor beta chain was determined in a study of cytomegalovirus exposure and HLA in healthy donors. In the study overall: Samples from HLA-typed donors yielded about 86 million unique TCRs in an early data release.

The primer mix had 60 Vbeta and 13 Jbeta primers. Profiled with immunoSEQ multiplex PCR; TCRdb holds only in-frame clones, not every one. The table has roughly 99,000 clones, about 85% seen once. The V and J ends lost 2 bases and 10 bases respectively, with 9 bases between them. The CDR3 sequence is 11 residues long. Germline CDR1 MNHEY, CDR2 SVGAGI. V is TRBV6-5 and J is TRBJ2-7, with a tentative D call TRBD2 (6 bases). The source material was PBMCs. The receptor was derived from a young man in good health and CMV-seronegative. CDR3: CASSYMRDQYF. The CDR3 region has the DNA TGTGCCAGCAGTTACATGCGGGATCAGTACTTC.